This entry is about one T cell receptor (beta chain). What it binds is not known. The sample comes from a study of Graves' ophthalmopathy and Graves' hyperthyroidism. Findings and limits, study-wide: Cross-validated, the 13-signature model showed 87.88%/81.08% sensitivity/specificity, and 80%/75% in the test set.

Amplification targeted the TCR beta CDR3 regions, with RNA transcripts as the source material. The library came from an HTBI-primed first-round RT-PCR and a second-round multiplex PCR. TCRdb recomputed calls from the multiplex PCR reads with MiXCR, one row per CDR3 protein. The table lists around 1,200,000 distinct CDR3 sequences, approximately 35% of them singletons, with roughly 10% in the top ten. J lost 3 bases, V lost 6 bases, and 8 bases had no gene match. The CDR3 contains 14 residues. Germline lookup yields CDR1 SNHLY and CDR2 FYNNEI. Lactation, pregnancy, uncontrolled infections and other autoimmune diseases were all grounds for excluding patients.

The J gene is TRBJ2-7, the V gene TRBV2; 7 bases line up with TRBD2. This TCR was recovered from an adult man with Graves' hyperthyroidism. Material: peripheral blood or thyroid tissue (not recorded which). CDR3 loop: CASSVTSDLYEQYF. The CDR3 nucleotides read TGTGCCAGCAGCGTTACTAGCGATCTCTACGAGCAGTACTTC.